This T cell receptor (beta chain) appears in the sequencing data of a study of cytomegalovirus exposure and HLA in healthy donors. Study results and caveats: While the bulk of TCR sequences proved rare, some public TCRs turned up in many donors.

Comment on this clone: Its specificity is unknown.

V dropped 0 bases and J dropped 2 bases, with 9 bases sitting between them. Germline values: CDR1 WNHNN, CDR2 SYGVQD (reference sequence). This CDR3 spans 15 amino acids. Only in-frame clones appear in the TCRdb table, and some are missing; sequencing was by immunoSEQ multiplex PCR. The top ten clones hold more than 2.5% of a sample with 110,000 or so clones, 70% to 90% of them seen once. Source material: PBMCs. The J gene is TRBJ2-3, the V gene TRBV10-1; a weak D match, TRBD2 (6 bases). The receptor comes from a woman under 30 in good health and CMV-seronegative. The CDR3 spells CASSESGGATDTQYF. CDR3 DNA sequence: TGCGCCAGCAGTGAGTCCGGGGGAGCCACAGATACGCAGTATTTT.